The rows below give T cell receptor beta chains drawn from one sample of a study of T cell responses to AZD1222 COVID-19 vaccine. The repertoire was sequenced with immunoSEQ multiplex PCR; TCRdb's copy has only in-frame clones and lacks some. In the table there are roughly 77,000 clones, 85% to 95% of which are singletons. Sequencing was performed on peripheral blood, taken on day 0 of AZD1222 vaccination. The receptors originated from an adult in good health. The CDR3 runs from the conserved cysteine through the conserved F or W. The order of the fields is clone size, D gene, V gene, J gene, CDR3 protein, CDR3 DNA. D genes are given only for firm matches. Size tells how often a clone was seen (once, few, many) or the class of an expanded clone, and some rows leave it out.

once	NA	TRBV11-2	TRBJ1-5	CASSLDWGPQHF	TGTGCCAGCAGCTTAGATTGGGGGCCCCAGCATTTT
NA	NA	TRBV12-2	TRBJ2-3	CASRLSLAGGTDTQYF	TGTGCAAGTCGCTTATCACTAGCGGGGGGCACAGATACGCAGTATTTT
NA	TRBD2	TRBV7-2	TRBJ2-1	CASSARTGTTYNEQFF	TGTGCCAGCAGCGCCCGAACCGGGACTACTTACAATGAGCAGTTCTTC
NA	NA	TRBV4-3	TRBJ2-1	CASSQDWSAFDYPYNEQFF	TGCGCCAGCAGCCAAGATTGGTCCGCGTTTGATTATCCCTACAATGAGCAGTTCTTC
NA	TRBD2	TRBV6-5	TRBJ2-2	CASSYQGLAGGLFF	TGTGCCAGCAGTTACCAGGGACTAGCGGGGGGGCTGTTTTTT
NA	NA	TRBV11-3	TRBJ1-1	CASSLAMNTEAFF	TGTGCCAGCAGCTTAGCTATGAACACTGAAGCTTTCTTT
once	NA	TRBV7-6	TRBJ2-7	CASSVGGGEQYF	TGTGCCAGCAGCGTAGGGGGTGGAGAGCAGTACTTC
NA	TRBD2	TRBV10-1	TRBJ2-1	CASSAAGGRSDEQFF	TGCGCCAGCAGTGCAGCGGGGGGGCGATCGGATGAGCAGTTCTTC
NA	NA	TRBV11-2	TRBJ1-1	CASLEADEAFF	TGTGCCAGCCTAGAGGCAGATGAAGCTTTCTTT
NA	TRBD1	TRBV9	TRBJ1-1	CASSERLGQMNTEAFF	TGTGCCAGCAGTGAGAGGCTGGGACAGATGAACACTGAAGCTTTCTTT
NA	NA	TRBV19	TRBJ1-6	CASSTQGGPYNSPLHF	TGTGCCAGTAGTACCCAGGGAGGCCCCTATAATTCACCCCTCCACTTT
NA	NA	TRBV20-1	TRBJ1-4	CSARDEKLFF	TGCAGTGCGAGGGATGAAAAACTGTTTTTT
once	NA	TRBV6-5	TRBJ1-5	CASSYGGGVGQPQHF	TGTGCCAGCAGTTACGGGGGGGGTGTGGGACAGCCCCAGCATTTT
NA	NA	TRBV23-1	TRBJ1-3	CASISSGNTIYF	TGCGCCAGCATCAGCTCTGGAAACACCATATATTTT
NA	NA	TRBV10-3	TRBJ2-1	CAISAPLDNEQFF	TGTGCCATCAGTGCCCCGTTGGACAATGAGCAGTTCTTC
NA	TRBD1	TRBV4-1	TRBJ1-2	CASSQPRTGLKYGYTF	TGCGCCAGCAGCCAACCAAGGACAGGGCTCAAATATGGCTACACCTTC
NA	NA	TRBV5-1	TRBJ1-3	CASSPFGGPGEGNTIYF	TGCGCCAGCAGCCCCTTTGGGGGGCCCGGCGAGGGAAACACCATATATTTT
NA	NA	TRBV5-1	TRBJ1-1	CASSLLPGLGTEAFF	TGCGCCAGCAGCTTACTCCCAGGGTTGGGTACTGAAGCTTTCTTT
NA	NA	TRBV5-1	TRBJ1-1	CASSLAGWGATEAFF	TGCGCCAGCAGCTTGGCCGGATGGGGGGCCACTGAAGCTTTCTTT
once	TRBD2	TRBV4-1	TRBJ2-2	CASSQDSWASGFTGELFF	TGCGCCAGCAGCCAAGACAGTTGGGCTAGCGGGTTCACCGGGGAGCTGTTTTTT
NA	NA	TRBV7-2	TRBJ1-5	CASSLDGRSNQPQHF	TGTGCCAGCAGCTTAGATGGGAGGAGCAATCAGCCCCAGCATTTT
once	TRBD1	TRBV5-1	TRBJ1-6	CASSPGGQGLSPLHF	TGCGCCAGCAGCCCCGGGGGACAGGGTCTCTCACCCCTCCACTTT
NA	NA	TRBV13	TRBJ1-1	CASSRGDGNTEAFF	TGTGCCAGCAGCCGAGGGGATGGGAACACTGAAGCTTTCTTT
NA	TRBD2	TRBV5-1	TRBJ2-2	CASSLPAGDGTGELFF	TGCGCCAGCAGCTTGCCCGCGGGGGATGGCACCGGGGAGCTGTTTTTT
NA	NA	TRBV18	TRBJ1-4	CASSSFTGTTNEKLFF	TGTGCCAGCTCGTCGTTTACCGGGACAACTAATGAAAAACTGTTTTTT
NA	NA	TRBV28	TRBJ1-2	CASSFRGRYGYTF	TGTGCCAGCAGTTTCCGGGGGCGCTATGGCTACACCTTC
NA	NA	TRBV29-1	TRBJ1-1	CSVGVNPTEAFF	TGCAGCGTTGGGGTAAATCCCACTGAAGCTTTCTTT
NA	TRBD1	TRBV5-1	TRBJ1-2	CASSGTGQGALYGYGYAF	TGCGCCAGCAGCGGCACGGGACAGGGGGCGCTTTATGGCTATGGCTACGCCTTC
NA	TRBD1	TRBV28	TRBJ1-5	CASSETPGQGLQPQHF	TGTGCCAGCAGTGAGACACCGGGACAGGGTCTCCAGCCCCAGCATTTT
NA	TRBD1	TRBV6-5	TRBJ1-2	CASSYATTGGNYGYTF	TGTGCCAGCAGTTACGCGACAACAGGGGGCAACTATGGCTACACCTTC
NA	NA	TRBV2	TRBJ2-3	CASSPQRSLGTDTQYF	TGTGCCAGCAGCCCTCAGAGGTCTTTGGGCACAGATACGCAGTATTTT
NA	TRBD1	TRBV6-5	TRBJ2-2	CASSLDRGTGELFF	TGTGCCAGCAGTTTAGACAGGGGGACCGGGGAGCTGTTTTTT
NA	NA	TRBV7-2	TRBJ1-4	CASSSSGGRGEKLFF	TGTGCCAGCAGCTCTTCGGGGGGAAGGGGTGAAAAACTGTTTTTT
NA	TRBD1	TRBV3-1/TRBV3-2	TRBJ2-7	CASSQAGGTGVSYEQYF	TGTGCCAGCAGCCAAGCTGGCGGGACAGGGGTTTCCTACGAGCAGTACTTC
NA	NA	TRBV5-4	TRBJ1-2	CASSQGTEYGYTF	TGTGCCAGCAGCCAAGGGACGGAGTATGGCTACACCTTC
once	TRBD1	TRBV12-3/TRBV12-4	TRBJ1-3	CASTATGGNTIYF	TGTGCCAGCACCGCGACAGGGGGCAACACCATATATTTT
NA	TRBD1	TRBV9	TRBJ1-5	CASSPLSRGDNQPQHF	TGTGCCAGCAGCCCCCTCTCCAGGGGGGACAATCAGCCCCAGCATTTT
NA	NA	TRBV5-4	TRBJ2-3	CASSRVRTDTQYF	TGTGCCAGCAGCCGAGTAAGGACAGATACGCAGTATTTT
NA	TRBD1	TRBV2	TRBJ2-3	CASSAAQRQGTQYF	TGTGCCAGCAGTGCGGCTCAGCGACAGGGAACGCAGTATTTT
NA	NA	TRBV11-2	TRBJ2-1	CASSLGVTYNEQFF	TGTGCCAGCAGCTTAGGCGTTACCTACAATGAGCAGTTCTTC
NA	NA	TRBV27	TRBJ2-2	CAREVSIDPPPAGELFF	TGTGCCAGGGAAGTTTCGATAGACCCCCCGCCAGCCGGGGAGCTGTTTTTT
NA	TRBD1	TRBV5-1	TRBJ1-4	CASSRDRDEKLFF	TGCGCCAGCAGCAGGGACAGGGACGAAAAACTGTTTTTT
NA	NA	TRBV7-2	TRBJ1-1	CASRLGGRAIEAFF	TGTGCCAGCAGATTAGGGGGGCGCGCAATCGAAGCTTTCTTT
NA	NA	TRBV3-1/TRBV3-2	TRBJ1-4	CASSQDSGATNEKLFF	TGTGCCAGCAGCCAAGACTCAGGGGCCACTAATGAAAAACTGTTTTTT
NA	NA	TRBV7-6	TRBJ1-6	CASSLRDNSPLHF	TGTGCCAGCAGCTTACGGGACAATTCACCCCTCCACTTT
NA	NA	TRBV7-9	TRBJ1-1	CASSPSGGLNTEAFF	TGTGCCAGCAGCCCCTCCGGGGGACTTAACACTGAAGCTTTCTTT
NA	NA	TRBV27	TRBJ1-6	CASSFEGGYNSPLHF	TGTGCCAGCAGTTTTGAGGGCGGCTATAATTCACCCCTCCACTTT
few	NA	TRBV28	TRBJ1-5	CASTDTGPNQPQHF	TGTGCCAGCACTGATACAGGGCCCAATCAGCCCCAGCATTTT
NA	NA	TRBV19	TRBJ1-2	CASSTRATLNYGYTF	TGTGCCAGTAGTACCCGGGCGACCCTTAACTATGGCTACACCTTC
NA	NA	TRBV4-2	TRBJ1-3	CASSQEGAFDGSGNTIYF	TGTGCCAGCAGCCAAGAGGGAGCCTTCGACGGCTCTGGAAACACCATATATTTT
few	TRBD2	TRBV10-1	TRBJ2-5	CATTVVGGETQYF	TGCGCCACGACTGTGGTGGGGGGGGAGACCCAGTACTTC